The sequence of this T cell receptor (beta chain) was determined in a study of cytomegalovirus exposure and HLA in healthy donors. Study-level findings and limits: Immune exposure information available was restricted to CMV serostatus. Some V segments, including TRBV6-2 and TRBV6-3, were excluded as indistinguishable. According to the study, around 160 TCR beta chains were cytomegalovirus-associated.

This clone appeared a few times. What it binds is not known. The PCR was carried out with 60 Vbeta primers and 13 Jbeta primers. Libraries were prepared by immunoSEQ multiplex PCR; TCRdb keeps only in-frame clonotypes and omits some of them. The sample has some 200,000 clones; just under 85% are singletons. The V gene end was trimmed by 4 bases and the J gene end by 6 bases; junction bases not matched to a gene: 3. Germline V gene data show CDR1 as SQVTM and CDR2 as ANQGSEA. This CDR3 is 12 amino acids long. This chain connects TRBV29-1 to TRBJ1-5; TRBD1 matches 7 bases. Sequenced: PBMCs. The source is a woman in her 40s in good health and CMV-seronegative. The CDR3 nucleotides read TGCAGCGTTGGGACAGGCGGTCAGCCCCAGCATTTT. Protein sequence: CSVGTGGQPQHF.